These 18 T cell receptor beta chains came from one sample sequenced in a study of T cells in Graves' hyperthyroidism and ophthalmopathy. Researchers took RNA transcripts and amplified the TCR beta CDR3 regions from them. The HTBI primer set served for first-round RT-PCR of the TCR CDR3. TCRdb recomputed calls from the multiplex PCR reads with MiXCR, one row per CDR3 protein. Of over 700,000 distinct CDR3 sequences in the sample, over 35% were seen once. Input material: blood. The receptors were gathered from a man aged 18 to 35 with Graves' hyperthyroidism.

Concerning this clonotype: An end of the junction differs from the germline gene, which may be a read error. This chain connects TRBV9 to TRBJ2-7; TRBD1 matches at 9 bases. CDR1 SGDLS and CDR2 YYNGEE come from the germline V gene. The length of the CDR3 is 15 residues. The CDR3 region is CASSVLPGQGYGQYF. The CDR3 nucleotides are TGTGCCAGCAGCGTCTTACCGGGACAGGGCTACGGGCAGTACTTC.

Ten or more counts support this clonotype. The V call is TRBV29-1, the J call TRBJ2-7; D not resolved. Germline lookup yields CDR1 SQVTM and CDR2 ANQGSEA. This CDR3 has 12 residues. With 4 bases removed from V and 2 bases from J, the gap between germline ends came to 9 bases. CDR3 bases: TGCAGCGTTGCTGTACGGGCCTACGAGCAGTACTTC. Amino acid sequence: CSVAVRAYEQYF.

There are many counts of this clonotype. The chain uses TRBV6-6 and TRBJ1-2, with a possible D match to TRBD1 (6 bases). Between the trimmed V and J ends, which lost 4 bases and 9 bases, there was a span of 18 bases. The length of the CDR3 is 14 residues. Looked up from germline, CDR1 is MNHNY and CDR2 is SVGAGI (reference sequence). CDR3 protein: CASSSTFRGLSYTF. The CDR3 DNA follows: TGTGCCAGCAGTTCAACCTTCAGGGGTTTGAGCTACACCTTC.

The chain uses TRBV2 and TRBJ2-3, with D possibly matching TRBD2 (5 bases). The CDR3 runs to 12 residues. The V gene's germline CDR1 is SNHLY and CDR2 FYNNEI. Trimming shortened V by 0 bases and J by 12 bases, and 10 bases separated the two germline ends. DNA for the CDR3: TGTGCCAGCAGTGAAGCGAAGGACTCCCAGTATTTT. Translation gives CASSEAKDSQYF.

The V and J genes are TRBV7-2 and TRBJ2-7; no firm D call. This CDR3 has 12 amino acids. CDR1 and CDR2 (germline): SGHTA, FQGNSA. V was trimmed by 6 bases and J by 6 bases, leaving 12 bases between them. The CDR3 DNA reads as TGTGCCAGCAGGTCCGTCAGGAGCGAGCAGTACTTC. Translating gives CASRSVRSEQYF. The entire variable domain, with the rest obtained from reference TRBV7-2 and TRBJ2-7, is as follows: GAGVSQSPSNKVTEKGKDVELRCDPISGHTALYWYRQSLGQGLEFLIYFQGNSAPDKSGLPSDRFSAERTGGSVSTLTIQRTQQEDSAVYLCASRSVRSEQYFGPGTRLTVT.

The chain joins TRBV5-1 to TRBJ2-7; 11 bases match TRBD1. From germline, CDR1 is SGHRS and CDR2 YFSETQ. The V gene end was trimmed by 4 bases and the J gene end by 3 bases; junction bases not matched to a gene: 6. This CDR3 is 15 amino acids long. CDR3 loop: CASSIGTGGFYEQYF. The CDR3 nucleotides are TGCGCCAGCAGCATCGGGACAGGGGGTTTCTACGAGCAGTACTTC.

This clonotype was recorded at least ten times. The chain is built from TRBV7-6 and TRBJ1-4; no clear D. The V and J ends lost 0 bases and 2 bases respectively, with 7 bases between them. Germline CDR1 SGHVS, CDR2 FNYEAQ. This CDR3 is built from 15 residues. DNA of the CDR3: TGTGCCAGCAGCTTAGCGCCGGATACTAATGAAAAACTGTTTTTT. Its translation is CASSLAPDTNEKLFF.

There are many counts of this clonotype. This chain uses TRBV5-1 with TRBJ1-1; no reliable D call. Germline V gene sequence: CDR1 SGHRS, CDR2 YFSETQ. Trimming took 0 bases from V and 3 from J, leaving 9 bases between them. The CDR3 runs 14 residues. CDR3 DNA sequence: TGCGCCAGCAGCTTGGACAGAAGGGACACTGAAGCTTTCTTT. Its protein product is CASSLDRRDTEAFF.

The rearrangement links TRBV4-1 to TRBJ1-3; D is unresolved. Germline V CDR1 and CDR2: MGHRA, YSYEKL. The CDR3 extends over 14 amino acids. V was clipped by 0 bases and J by 4 bases, with 7 bases between them. CDR3 bases: TGCGCCAGCAGCCAAGATTGGGGAGGAAACACCATATATTTT. It translates to CASSQDWGGNTIYF.

The chain joins TRBV5-1 to TRBJ1-4; D is undetermined. Trimming stripped 4 bases from V and 4 bases from J, with 17 bases between. Germline CDR1 is SGHRS and CDR2 is YFSETQ. The CDR3 totals 16 residues. The CDR3 nucleotides read TGCGCCAGCAGCCATGGTGTGGGTGAGAGTAATGAAAAACTGTTTTTT. This gives the protein CASSHGVGESNEKLFF.

This clonotype occurred many times. The chain carries TRBV29-1 and TRBJ2-7; TRBD2 matches 10 bases. CDR3 length: 13 residues. V lost 8 bases and J lost 7; bases outside the gene matches: 11. Germline V CDR1 and CDR2: SQVTM, ANQGSEA. CDR3 nucleotides: TGCAGCACCGTCAGCGGGAGGGATTTAGAGCAGTACTTC. As protein: CSTVSGRDLEQYF.

This clonotype turned up a few times. The chain combines TRBV29-1 with TRBJ1-2, with D unclear. The germline CDR1 and CDR2 sequences are SQVTM and ANQGSEA. Trimming removed 4 bases from V and 8 bases from J, with 11 bases in between. The CDR3 runs 11 residues. In DNA form, the CDR3 reads TGCAGCGTTGTAGGAGTGAGGGGCTACACCTTC. Its protein product is CSVVGVRGYTF.

For this clonotype: The germline gene is not matched at one end of the junction; a read error may be the cause. This chain connects TRBV25-1 to TRBJ1-1; a possible D gene is TRBD1 (6 bases). Germline V gene lookup returns CDR1 MGHDK and CDR2 SYGVNS. This CDR3 is built from 15 residues. CDR3 sequence reads: CASSQGLLSDTEAFF. The DNA of the CDR3 is TGCGCCAGCAGCCAGGGGCTCTTATCTGACACTGAAGCTTTCTTT.

Only one count was recorded for this clonotype. This chain joins TRBV2 and TRBJ1-4, with 8 bases matching TRBD1. With V trimmed by 6 bases and J by 3 bases, 6 bases remained unmatched. This CDR3 has 15 residues. Germline CDR1 and CDR2: SNHLY and FYNNEI. The CDR3 loop reads CASRVQGAANEKLFF. As DNA, the CDR3 is TGTGCCAGCAGGGTGCAGGGGGCCGCTAATGAAAAACTGTTTTTT. Full variable domain (remainder filled in from reference TRBV2 and TRBJ1-4): EPEVTQTPSHQVTQMGQEVILRCVPISNHLYFYWYRQILGQKVEFLVSFYNNEISEKSEIFDDQFSVERPDGSNFTLKIRSTKLEDSAMYFCASRVQGAANEKLFFGSGTQLSVL.

On this clonotype: A much larger clone lies one base from this, so it may be a read error. This chain links TRBV25-1 with TRBJ2-7, with 8 bases identical to TRBD2. The V gene end was trimmed by 7 bases and the J gene end by 0 bases; junction bases not matched to a gene: 2. Looked up from germline, CDR1 is MGHDK and CDR2 is SYGVNS. This CDR3 is 13 amino acids long. The CDR3 sequence: CASIAGGSYEQYF. The DNA of the CDR3 is TGTGCCAGCATTGCGGGAGGCTCCTACGAGCAGTACTTC.

This CDR3 is CSARMGGLASNQPQHF. CDR3 sequence (DNA): TGCAGTGCTAGGATGGGGGGTTTAGCTAGCAATCAGCCCCAGCATTTT. The rearrangement links TRBV20-1 to TRBJ1-5; D perhaps matches TRBD1 (5 bases). The CDR3 length is 16 residues. CDR1 is DFQATT and CDR2 is SNEGSKA in the germline V gene (reference sequence). The V end lost 3 bases, the J end lost 0 bases, and 15 bases lay between the germline ends.

A remark on this clonotype: An end of the junction does not agree with germline; a read error may underlie this. The rearrangement joins TRBV5-1 to TRBJ2-7, with 10 bases lining up with TRBD1. The CDR3 consists of 13 residues. Germline CDR1 is SGHRS and CDR2 is YFSETQ. In nucleotides, the CDR3 is TGCGCCGGCAGCCCGGACAGGGGGACCGAGCAGTACTTC. Translation: CAGSPDRGTEQYF.

The V and J genes are TRBV6-1 and TRBJ1-5; 8 bases align to TRBD1. The CDR3 contains 15 residues. CDR1 is MNHNS and CDR2 is SASEGT in the germline V gene. V shed 6 bases and J 5 bases; nucleotides not matched to a gene: 9. In DNA form, the CDR3 reads TGTGCCAGCAGGATATCAGGGGGCGCGGATCAGCCCCAGCATTTT. This translates into CASRISGGADQPQHF.